The 4 T cell receptor beta chains in this list originate from one sample, sequenced in a study of blood T cells in healthy people across ages. Then a second PCR, running about 6 to 12 cycles, was carried out with a sample-barcoded 5' primer and a J-beta primer mix. TCRdb analysed the 5' RACE reads with MiXCR anew, one entry per CDR3 protein. The top ten clones hold about 19% of a sample with fewer than 1,000,000 distinct CDR3 sequences, under 45% of them seen once. The specimen sequenced was blood. Source of these receptors: a man between 60 and 75 years old in good health.

This clonotype turned up a few times. The chain is built from TRBV7-2 and TRBJ2-7; D is ambiguous. Germline V gene data show CDR1 as SGHTA and CDR2 as FQGNSA. The CDR3 has 13 residues. V shed 5 bases and J shed 4 bases, with 12 bases lying between them. The CDR3 reads CASSVPGIYEQYF. The CDR3 coding sequence is TGTGCCAGCAGCGTACCAGGAATATACGAGCAGTACTTC.

As for this clonotype: Relative to the germline gene, one junction end is altered; a read error may explain this. The chain couples TRBV30 to TRBJ2-3; 8 nucleotides match TRBD2. The CDR3 runs to 12 residues. Germline loops: CDR1 GTSNPN, CDR2 SVGIG (reference sequence). The CDR3 DNA is TGTGCCCGGAGATCGGGAGGGGATACGCAGTATTTT. Its translation: CARRSGGDTQYF.

This chain links TRBV12-3 or TRBV12-4 with TRBJ1-4; D not resolved. This CDR3 is built from 12 residues. Trimming took 2 bases from V and 8 from J, leaving 6 bases between them. This chain's CDR3 is CASSLFEEKLFF. CDR3 in DNA: TGTGCCAGCAGTTTATTTGAAGAAAAACTGTTTTTT.

The gene calls are TRBV7-2 and TRBJ2-7; perhaps D is TRBD1 or TRBD2 (5 bases each). CDR3 size: 13 residues. Germline CDR1 is SGHTA and CDR2 is FQGNSA. V lost 4 bases and J 7 bases, leaving 14 bases between the germline ends. In DNA, the CDR3 is TGTGCCAGCAGCTACAACCCAGGGAGTGAGCAGTACTTC. Translated: CASSYNPGSEQYF.